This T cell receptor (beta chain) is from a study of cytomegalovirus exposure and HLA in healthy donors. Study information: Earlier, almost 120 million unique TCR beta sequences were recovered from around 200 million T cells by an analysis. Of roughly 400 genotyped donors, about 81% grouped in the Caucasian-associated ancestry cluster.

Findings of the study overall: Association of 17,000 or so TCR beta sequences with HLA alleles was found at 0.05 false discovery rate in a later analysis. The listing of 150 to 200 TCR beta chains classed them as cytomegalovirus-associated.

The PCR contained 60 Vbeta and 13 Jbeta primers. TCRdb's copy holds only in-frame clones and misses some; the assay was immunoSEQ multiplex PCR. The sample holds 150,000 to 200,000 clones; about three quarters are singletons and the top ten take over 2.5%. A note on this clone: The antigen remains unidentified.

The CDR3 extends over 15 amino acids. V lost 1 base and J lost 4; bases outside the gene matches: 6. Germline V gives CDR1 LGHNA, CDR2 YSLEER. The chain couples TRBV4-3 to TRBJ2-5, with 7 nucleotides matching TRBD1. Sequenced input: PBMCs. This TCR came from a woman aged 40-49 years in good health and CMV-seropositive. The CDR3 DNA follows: TGCGCCAGCAGCCAAGGGGGCCACAGGGGAGAGACCCAGTACTTC. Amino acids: CASSQGGHRGETQYF.